These 16 T cell receptor beta chains originate from one sample sequenced in a study of shared clonotypes between healthy human individuals. Here immunoSEQ multiplex PCR was the method, and the copy in TCRdb shows in-frame clones only, minus some. Of roughly 640,000 clones in the sample, more than 95% were seen once. The material sequenced was naive CD4+ T cells sorted from blood. Subset of the sample: CD45RA+ positively selected. The receptors were sampled from a woman younger than 45 in good health.

J is TRBJ2-1 and V is TRBV25-1; 11 bases are shared with TRBD2. The CDR3 totals 16 residues. After removal of 3 bases from V and 2 bases from J, the junction contained 3 bases not matched to a gene. CDR1 and CDR2 from the germline V gene are MGHDK and SYGVNS. The CDR3 spells CASSDNSGRAYNEQFF. The CDR3 coding sequence is TGTGCCAGCAGTGACAATAGCGGGAGGGCCTACAATGAGCAGTTCTTC.

The chain employs TRBV11-2 and TRBJ2-3; D is possibly TRBD1 or TRBD2 (5 bases each). This CDR3 comprises 17 residues. The germline V and J ends were trimmed by 8 bases and 3 bases, with 24 bases remaining between them. Germline CDR1 and CDR2: SGHAT and FQNNGV. The CDR3 loop reads CASRRWGRVDSTDTQYF. The CDR3 coding sequence is TGTGCCAGCCGGAGGTGGGGCAGGGTGGATAGTACAGATACGCAGTATTTT.

The CDR3 protein is CASSPRGGATNYEQYF. CDR3 coding DNA: TGTGCCAGCTCACCTCGGGGGGGGGCGACTAACTACGAGCAGTACTTC. This sequence joins TRBV18 and TRBJ2-7, with 8 bases that match TRBD2. Looked up from germline, CDR1 is KGHSH and CDR2 is LQKENI. The CDR3 has 16 amino acids. V lost 3 bases and J lost 3; bases outside the gene matches: 10.

The chain employs TRBV28 and TRBJ2-2, with 12 nucleotides matching TRBD2. The CDR3 extends over 18 amino acids. Germline CDR1 MDHEN, CDR2 SYDVKM. Trimming removed 5 bases from V and 6 bases from J; junction bases left unmatched: 13. In nucleotides, the CDR3 is TGTGCCAGCAGTACCCCCCGGACTAGCGGGATGAGTGCCGGGGAGCTGTTTTTT. Its protein product is CASSTPRTSGMSAGELFF. Variable domain in full (rest from reference TRBV28 and TRBJ2-2): DVKVTQSSRYLVKRTGEKVFLECVQDMDHENMFWYRQDPGLGLRLIYFSYDVKMKEKGDIPEGYSVSREKKERFSLILESASTNQTSMYLCASSTPRTSGMSAGELFFGEGSRLTVL.

For the CDR3, the DNA is TGTGCCAGCAGCTTAGGCGTTAGCTATGGCTACACCTTC. This codes for CASSLGVSYGYTF. The chain combines TRBV7-2 with TRBJ1-2; D is unresolved. Trimming removed 1 base from V and 4 bases from J, with 7 bases in between. Germline V gene sequence: CDR1 SGHTA, CDR2 FQGNSA. This CDR3 has 13 residues.

The gene calls are TRBV19 and TRBJ2-5; D is ambiguous. From germline, CDR1 is LNHDA and CDR2 SQIVND (reference sequence). CDR3 length: 12 residues. Trimming removed 1 base from V and 7 bases from J, with 7 bases in between. CDR3 in amino acids: CASSIGMATQYF. The DNA of the CDR3 is TGTGCCAGTAGTATAGGCATGGCGACCCAGTACTTC.

This clone occurred once. V is TRBV5-1 and J is TRBJ2-2; 7 bases fit TRBD1. CDR3 length: 14 residues. Germline V gene sequence: CDR1 SGHRS, CDR2 YFSETQ. V lost 5 bases and J lost 5; bases outside the gene matches: 6. CDR3 nucleotide sequence: TGCGCCAGCAGATTTACAGGGGAAACCGGGGAGCTGTTTTTT. Its translation: CASRFTGETGELFF.

J is TRBJ2-1 and V is TRBV11-1; TRBD2 aligns across 8 bases. This CDR3 has 17 amino acids. Germline lookup yields CDR1 SGHAT and CDR2 FQDESV (reference sequence). The V gene end was trimmed by 3 bases and the J gene end by 0 bases; junction bases not matched to a gene: 7. The CDR3 region is CASSLGLVGASYNEQFF. CDR3 bases: TGTGCCAGCAGCTTGGGACTAGTCGGCGCCTCCTACAATGAGCAGTTCTTC.

The chain joins TRBV5-4 to TRBJ2-1; a possible D gene is TRBD1 (6 bases). Trimming took 3 bases from V and 6 from J, leaving 13 bases between them. The CDR3 has 14 residues. Germline V gene lookup returns CDR1 SGHNT and CDR2 YYREEE (reference sequence). CDR3: CASSSKTGSNEQFF. The CDR3 region has the DNA TGTGCCAGCAGCTCCAAAACAGGGAGCAATGAGCAGTTCTTC.

V and J are TRBV5-1 and TRBJ2-1; 12 nucleotides align to TRBD1. J was trimmed by 3 bases and V by 4 bases; bases with no gene match: 5. The CDR3 is 16 residues long. Germline lookup yields CDR1 SGHRS and CDR2 YFSETQ. CDR3 sequence (DNA): TGCGCCAGCAGCAAGGGACAGGGGGCGGTCTACAATGAGCAGTTCTTC. Translation gives CASSKGQGAVYNEQFF.

This clone has a single count. The CDR3: CASSSGTGNDYSNQPQHF. CDR3 nucleotide sequence: TGCGCCAGCAGCTCCGGGACAGGGAACGATTATAGCAATCAGCCCCAGCATTTT. This rearrangement joins TRBV5-1 to TRBJ1-5; 9 bases map to TRBD1. The germline V gene encodes CDR1 SGHRS and CDR2 YFSETQ. J lost 0 bases, V lost 3 bases, and 10 bases had no gene match. The CDR3 runs 18 residues. Filled out from reference TRBV5-1 and TRBJ1-5, the complete variable domain reads KAGVTQTPRYLIKTRGQQVTLSCSPISGHRSVSWYQQTPGQGLQFLFEYFSETQRNKGNFPGRFSGRQFSNSRSEMNVSTLELGDSALYLCASSSGTGNDYSNQPQHFGDGTRLSIL.

The chain links TRBV4-1 to TRBJ1-2; D might be TRBD1 (6 bases). Germline-derived CDR1 and CDR2 are MGHRA and YSYEKL. V lost 0 bases to trimming and J lost 5 bases, with 10 bases between them. This CDR3 has 14 amino acids. CDR3 sequence reads: CASSQDYRAYGYTF. The CDR3 DNA is TGCGCCAGCAGCCAAGATTACAGGGCTTATGGCTACACCTTC.

V is TRBV4-2 and J is TRBJ1-4, with a possible D match to TRBD1 (5 bases). Germline V gene data show CDR1 as LGHNA and CDR2 as YNFKEQ. Trimming shortened V by 0 bases and J by 7 bases, and 18 bases separated the two germline ends. There are 17 residues in the CDR3. This chain's CDR3 is CASSQDPAGSAAEKLFF. CDR3 bases: TGTGCCAGCAGCCAAGATCCCGCAGGGTCGGCAGCTGAAAAACTGTTTTTT.

The V and J genes are TRBV28 and TRBJ2-3, with D possibly being TRBD2 (6 bases). Trimming took off 6 bases at V and 4 bases at J, with 17 bases between the two ends. Germline V gene sequence: CDR1 MDHEN, CDR2 SYDVKM. The CDR3 consists of 15 residues. The CDR3 DNA is TGTGCCAGCAGCCGCCTAGAGCGGAGGGCAGATACGCAGTATTTT. Protein product: CASSRLERRADTQYF. Filled out from reference TRBV28 and TRBJ2-3, the complete variable domain reads DVKVTQSSRYLVKRTGEKVFLECVQDMDHENMFWYRQDPGLGLRLIYFSYDVKMKEKGDIPEGYSVSREKKERFSLILESASTNQTSMYLCASSRLERRADTQYFGPGTRLTVL.

The J gene is TRBJ1-2, the V gene TRBV5-5, with TRBD1 matching 7 bases. Germline trimming cut 6 bases from V and 2 bases from J; bases unmatched to any gene: 7. Germline loops: CDR1 SGHKS, CDR2 YYEKEE (reference sequence). There are 14 residues in the CDR3. The CDR3 here is CASTVRDSNYGYTF. Here the CDR3 DNA reads TGTGCCAGCACGGTCCGGGACAGCAACTATGGCTACACCTTC.

V usage is TRBV6-5 and J usage is TRBJ1-2; perhaps TRBD1 as D (5 bases). With 5 bases removed from V and 5 bases from J, the gap between germline ends came to 12 bases. This CDR3 is built from 13 residues. From germline, CDR1 is MNHEY and CDR2 SVGAGI. CDR3 in DNA: TGTGCCAGCAGTAAGGGGATCGGGTATGGCTACACCTTC. It encodes CASSKGIGYGYTF.